This T cell receptor (beta chain) was observed in a study of blood T cell repertoires in COVID-19. Study context: The origin of the acute and convalescent COVID-19 samples was the United States, Italy and Spain. Sources were T cells, B-cell-depleted T cells, or PBMCs; the material itself was cDNA or gDNA.

Per the original methods: Amplification of reference gene primers was used by the study to estimate nucleated cell counts. The method was immunoSEQ multiplex PCR; TCRdb's version includes in-frame clones alone and lacks a portion of them. V and J calls and clone size are given by that table; D and trimming were obtained from the DNA. The sample has around 300,000 clones, 70% to 90% seen once. CDR1 SGHAT and CDR2 FQNNGV come from the germline V gene. The CDR3 is 15 amino acids. V lost 1 base to trimming and J lost 1 base, with 10 bases between them. The sequenced material came from peripheral blood. V usage is TRBV11-2 and J usage is TRBJ1-1; unclear D gene. This clonotype was obtained from a woman aged 45-60 years with COVID-19, enrolled during active disease. The CDR3 is CASSLAGVRNTEAFF. The CDR3 nucleotides are TGTGCCAGCAGCTTAGCTGGAGTCCGGAACACTGAAGCTTTCTTT.